Following are 11 T cell receptor beta chains from one sample sequenced in a study of shared clonotypes between healthy human individuals. The assay was immunoSEQ multiplex PCR, and TCRdb's table has in-frame clones only and misses some. In the table there are some 1 million clones, 65% to 75% of which are singletons. Material for sequencing was memory CD4+ T cells sorted from blood. Subset indicated: CD45RA-negative fraction. Source of these receptors: a man aged 18-30 years in good health.

This clone was counted only a few times. The chain uses TRBV19 and TRBJ2-4, with D possibly being TRBD1 (6 bases). The germline gives CDR1 LNHDA, CDR2 SQIVND (reference sequence). The CDR3 consists of 13 residues. V gave up 6 bases and J gave up 8 bases, with 14 bases separating them. The CDR3 nucleotides read TGTGCCAGTAGATCGACAGGCGCGCACATTCAGTACTTC. Encoded protein: CASRSTGAHIQYF.

V and J are TRBV30 and TRBJ1-6; D is unclear. V lost 7 bases and J lost 5, with 24 bases in between. The CDR3 sequence is 17 residues long. Germline lookup yields CDR1 GTSNPN and CDR2 SVGIG (reference sequence). The CDR3 bases are TGTGCCTCCTCAAAAGGTGCGCTACCCTTGGATAATTCACCCCTCCACTTT. Translated, it gives CASSKGALPLDNSPLHF.

This clone was counted once. The V and J genes are TRBV7-2 and TRBJ2-3, with 12 positions matching TRBD2. The CDR3 has 16 residues. Unmatched junction bases numbered 5, after V lost 1 base and J lost 6 bases. Germline CDR1 reads SGHTA; CDR2 reads FQGNSA. CDR3 loop: CASSLGLAGGFDTQYF. Here the CDR3 DNA reads TGTGCCAGCAGCTTAGGGCTAGCGGGAGGGTTCGATACGCAGTATTTT.

The genes are TRBV11-3 and TRBJ2-3, with TRBD1 matching over 9 bases. The ends lost 3 bases at V and 4 bases at J; junction bases unmatched: 5. This CDR3 contains 15 residues. Germline CDR1 SGHNT, CDR2 YENEEA. The CDR3 region has the DNA TGTGCCAGCAGCTTGGGACAGGGTGCCCCAGATACGCAGTATTTT. It is translated as CASSLGQGAPDTQYF. The full variable domain, rest sourced from reference TRBV11-3 and TRBJ2-3, is EAGVVQSPRYKIIEKKQPVAFWCNPISGHNTLYWYLQNLGQGPELLIRYENEEAVDDSQLPKDRFSAERLKGVDSTLKIQPAELGDSAVYLCASSLGQGAPDTQYFGPGTRLTVL.

This sequence joins TRBV30 and TRBJ2-3; 11 nucleotides agree with TRBD2. With 5 bases clipped from V and 1 base from J, the junction kept 2 bases outside the gene matches. The CDR3 sequence is 14 residues long. CDR1 is GTSNPN and CDR2 is SVGIG in the germline V gene (reference sequence). The CDR3 DNA reads TGTGCCTGGGCACTAGCGGGGGGCACAGATACGCAGTATTTT. Its translation: CAWALAGGTDTQYF.

The chain links TRBV5-1 to TRBJ2-6; 7 bases map to TRBD1. This CDR3 is built from 18 residues. Germline CDR1 SGHRS, CDR2 YFSETQ. The trim removed 4 bases at V and 2 bases at J, leaving 12 bases unmatched. CDR3 coding DNA: TGCGCCAGCAGCGCACGACAGGGATTAGAGGCTGGGGCCAACGTCCTGACTTTC. This codes for CASSARQGLEAGANVLTF.

The chain uses TRBV18 and TRBJ1-2; no definite D call. Germline V CDR1 and CDR2: KGHSH, LQKENI. V was clipped by 4 bases and J by 1 base, with 7 bases between them. The CDR3 covers 13 residues. This chain's CDR3 is CASSREDNYGYTF. The CDR3 coding sequence is TGTGCCAGCTCACGGGAGGATAACTATGGCTACACCTTC.

With respect to this clone: In the same sample, other DNA sequences code for this CDR3. J is TRBJ1-1 and V is TRBV5-1; D is unclear. Germline V lookup: CDR1 SGHRS, CDR2 YFSETQ. The V end lost 4 bases, the J end lost 0 bases, and 13 bases lay between the germline ends. This CDR3 is built from 15 residues. CDR3 loop: CASSPEGGMNTEAFF. The DNA for the CDR3 is TGCGCCAGCAGCCCCGAGGGAGGGATGAACACTGAAGCTTTCTTT.

This CDR3 is CASSREQSYNEQFF. The CDR3 bases are TGTGCCAGCAGTAGGGAACAGTCCTACAATGAGCAGTTCTTC. The chain recombines TRBV25-1 with TRBJ2-1; D gene unclear. The CDR3 extends over 14 amino acids. Trimming cost V 5 bases and J 1 base, with 9 bases left between them. CDR1 is MGHDK and CDR2 is SYGVNS in the germline V gene.

Written as DNA, the CDR3 is TGTGCCAGCAGTGAATTCGTAAAAACCGTGAGCTCCTACGAGCAGTACTTC. It encodes CASSEFVKTVSSYEQYF. The chain recombines TRBV6-1 with TRBJ2-7; D is ambiguous. Trimming stripped 2 bases from V and 0 bases from J, with 17 bases between. Looked up from germline, CDR1 is MNHNS and CDR2 is SASEGT. The CDR3 is 17 residues long.

The chain carries TRBV7-6 and TRBJ1-6; weak D call: TRBD1 (5 bases). There are 16 residues in the CDR3. The germline V gene encodes CDR1 SGHVS and CDR2 FNYEAQ. V was cut by 5 bases and J by 0 bases, with 11 bases left in between. CDR3 sequence reads: CASSRDESSYNSPLHF. Written as DNA, the CDR3 is TGTGCCAGCAGCCGGGACGAGAGCTCCTATAATTCACCCCTCCACTTT.